A single sample is the source of the 3 T cell receptor beta chains below, sequenced in a study of T cells in Graves' hyperthyroidism and ophthalmopathy. RNA transcripts gave rise to amplified TCR beta CDR3 regions. Using the HTBI primer set, a first-round RT-PCR was run on the TCR CDR3. TCRdb re-called the multiplex PCR reads through MiXCR, storing one row per CDR3 protein. The sample holds around 600,000 distinct CDR3 sequences, approximately 14% seen once. The sample was blood. Source of these receptors: a woman in her thirties with Graves' hyperthyroidism.

The chain combines TRBV12-3 or TRBV12-4 with TRBJ2-1; 9 bases align to TRBD1. V gave up 1 base and J gave up 7 bases; unmatched junction bases: 11. This CDR3 is 17 amino acids long. CDR3 amino acids: CASSLGFSGQGGNEQFF. The CDR3 DNA reads TGTGCCAGCAGTTTAGGTTTTTCGGGACAGGGTGGGAATGAGCAGTTCTTC.

Many counts were recorded for this clonotype. The chain couples TRBV30 to TRBJ2-7; tentatively, D is TRBD2 (5 bases). V lost 1 base and J 1 base, leaving 8 bases between the germline ends. The CDR3 consists of 13 residues. The V gene's germline CDR1 is GTSNPN and CDR2 SVGIG (reference sequence). The CDR3 region is CAWSAGISYEQYF. CDR3 nucleotides: TGTGCCTGGAGTGCCGGGATTTCCTACGAGCAGTACTTC.

The chain is built from TRBV7-3 and TRBJ2-7; TRBD2 aligns across 9 bases. The V and J ends lost 5 bases and 3 bases, in that order; junction bases with no gene match: 8. This CDR3 contains 15 residues. CDR1 and CDR2 from the germline V gene are SGHTA and FQGTGA. The CDR3 here is CASSPLAGEGYEQYF. The CDR3 bases are TGTGCCAGCAGCCCGTTAGCGGGAGAAGGCTACGAGCAGTACTTC.